This passage covers 2 T cell receptor beta chains from one sample sequenced in a study of HIV-infected patients and healthy controls. Alpha and beta constant-region primers primed reverse transcription of around 540 ng RNA. Alpha and beta chain libraries were made separately by chain-specific third strand synthesis with multiplexing indices. TCRdb analysed the 5' RACE reads with MiXCR anew, one entry per CDR3 protein. The sample consists of fewer than 4,500 distinct CDR3 sequences, about 8% of them appearing once. Follow-up blood was drawn about 14 weeks, roughly three months, after antiretroviral therapy began. Whole blood was used without fractionation, so all unsorted peripheral T cells were included. Sequencing used blood, obtained during antiretroviral therapy. These receptors were taken from an adult with HIV infection.

Judged by abundance, this clonotype is medium-sized. The genes are TRBV9 and TRBJ2-2; D could derive from TRBD1 or TRBD2 (5 bases each). The CDR3 length is 16 residues. Trimming removed 2 bases at V and 4 bases at J, with 15 bases between. CDR1 is SGDLS, CDR2 YYNGEE, per germline. As DNA, the CDR3 is TGTGCCAGCAGCGTTTTTGAGGGACGAGCCACCGGGGAGCTGTTTTTT. Protein: CASSVFEGRATGELFF.

This rearrangement joins TRBV21-1 to TRBJ1-2; the table names TRBD1, a call not compared with the DNA. TRBV21-1 counts as a pseudogene. CDR3 length equals 17 residues. CDR3 in DNA: TGTGCCAGCAGCAACCTTAAATACCGGGACAGGGAGTGTGGCTACACCTTC. It specifies CASSNLKYRDRECGYTF.